The 4 T cell receptor beta chains presented below share a single source sample, sequenced in a study of regulatory T cells in long-lasting Graves disease. Stated time point: newly diagnosed GD, antithyroid drugs for less than 3 months. PBMC RNA served as the TCR library source. Both iRepertoire HTBI primers and Arm-PCR of CDR3 regions were used to build the TCR beta libraries. One entry per CDR3 protein, called by TCRdb with MiXCR from the multiplex PCR reads. Here the sample spans around 400,000 distinct CDR3 sequences, about 14% being singletons. This sample comprised peripheral blood mononuclear cells (PBMCs), obtained at new diagnosis, from a patient treated with antithyroid drugs. The receptors stem from a female donor with Graves disease.

In its sample, this clonotype was seen many times. This rearrangement joins TRBV29-1 to TRBJ2-7; 8 bases line up with TRBD2. This CDR3 is 12 amino acids long. CDR1 and CDR2 from the germline V gene are SQVTM and ANQGSEA. The J segment lost 2 bases and the V segment lost 6 bases, leaving 3 bases of the junction unmatched. The CDR3 sequence is CSVIAGTYEQYF. The CDR3 coding sequence is TGCAGCGTGATAGCGGGAACCTACGAGCAGTACTTC.

The chain is built from TRBV4-1 and TRBJ1-5, with 10 bases fitting TRBD1. Germline V gene data show CDR1 as MGHRA and CDR2 as YSYEKL. Trimming cost V 2 bases and J 7 bases; bases outside gene matches: 5. The CDR3 consists of 15 residues. The DNA for the CDR3 is TGCGCCAGCAGCCAATCGGGACAGGGGTACCAGCCCCAGCATTTT. The encoded protein is CASSQSGQGYQPQHF.

Remarks on this clonotype: This may be a read error: a much more frequent sequence differs by one nucleotide. The chain couples TRBV6-5 to TRBJ1-1; D is unclear. V was trimmed by 4 bases and J by 10 bases, leaving 10 bases between them. Per germline, CDR1 MNHEY and CDR2 SVGAGI. This CDR3 is built from 11 residues. The chain's CDR3 is CASSSRTGAFF. For the CDR3, the DNA is TGTGCCAGCAGTTCGAGAACGGGAGCTTTCTTT.

This clonotype was detected ten times or more. The chain is built from TRBV4-3 and TRBJ2-7; 7 bases are shared with TRBD1. Germline-derived CDR1 and CDR2 are LGHNA and YSLEER. This CDR3 comprises 15 residues. Trimming at V came to 0 bases and at J to 3 bases, leaving 5 bases not matched to a gene. This CDR3 is CASSQDGPGGYEQYF. As DNA, the CDR3 is TGCGCCAGCAGCCAAGATGGGCCAGGGGGCTACGAGCAGTACTTC.